Listed below are T cell receptor beta chains from one sample, sequenced in a study of blood T cell repertoires in COVID-19. TCRdb keeps only in-frame clones here, not all; method: immunoSEQ multiplex PCR. Of hundreds of thousands of clones in the sample, roughly 85% were seen once. Material for sequencing was peripheral blood. The receptor source for this set is a woman aged 30 to 39 with active or convalescent COVID-19. Each CDR3 is given with its conserved first and last residue. The order of the fields is V gene, D gene, clone size, J gene, CDR3 protein, CDR3 DNA. The D gene is left open where the match is weak. The listing skips clone size in some rows; elsewhere it reads once, few, many or a size class.

TRBV5-4,.,.,TRBJ2-7,CASSYSPGEFYEQYF,TGTGCCAGCAGCTACTCACCCGGGGAATTCTACGAGCAGTACTTC
TRBV29-1,TRBD1,.,TRBJ1-1,CSVQTGGTEAFF,TGCAGCGTCCAAACAGGGGGCACTGAAGCTTTCTTT
TRBV2,.,.,TRBJ1-5,CASTGDSNQPQHF,TGTGCCAGCACAGGGGATAGCAATCAGCCCCAGCATTTT
TRBV9,.,.,TRBJ1-4,CASSAPATNEKLFF,TGTGCCAGCAGCGCCCCGGCAACTAATGAAAAACTGTTTTTT
TRBV3-1/TRBV3-2,.,.,TRBJ2-3,CASSEAGLGTDTQYF,TGTGCCAGCAGCGAAGCGGGTTTGGGCACAGATACGCAGTATTTT
TRBV30,.,few,TRBJ2-1,CAWSVLASAYNEQFF,TGTGCCTGGAGTGTACTGGCTAGCGCTTACAATGAGCAGTTCTTC
TRBV5-1,TRBD1,.,TRBJ1-1,CASSEGQGTNTEAFF,TGCGCCAGCAGCGAGGGACAGGGGACGAACACTGAAGCTTTCTTT
TRBV5-1,.,few,TRBJ1-1,CASSLGHENTEAFF,TGCGCCAGCAGCTTGGGACACGAGAACACTGAAGCTTTCTTT
TRBV19,TRBD2,.,TRBJ2-1,CASSAGGLTYNEQFF,TGTGCCAGTAGTGCGGGGGGACTTACCTACAATGAGCAGTTCTTC
TRBV6-6,TRBD2,.,TRBJ2-7,CASSFSGGSYEQYF,TGTGCCAGCAGCTTTAGCGGGGGTTCCTACGAGCAGTACTTC
TRBV9,.,.,TRBJ1-1,CASSPVQGGTEAFF,TGTGCCAGCAGCCCCGTCCAGGGTGGCACTGAAGCTTTCTTT
TRBV5-8,TRBD1,.,TRBJ1-4,CASSPGQGATNEKLFF,TGTGCCAGCAGCCCGGGACAGGGGGCCACTAATGAAAAACTGTTTTTT
TRBV6-5,TRBD1,.,TRBJ2-7,CASNTGQGGYEQYF,TGTGCCAGCAATACCGGACAGGGCGGCTACGAGCAGTACTTC
TRBV7-2,.,once,TRBJ1-2,CASSLAGSYGYTF,TGTGCCAGCAGCTTAGCAGGGAGCTATGGCTACACCTTC
TRBV5-1,.,.,TRBJ1-4,CASSLAGGEKLFF,TGCGCCAGCAGCTTGGCCGGGGGTGAAAAACTGTTTTTT
TRBV25-1,TRBD1,few,TRBJ2-5,CAGADRGRRETQYF,TGTGCGGGGGCGGACAGGGGGCGCCGGGAGACCCAGTACTTC
TRBV5-4,TRBD1,few,TRBJ1-6,CASSLGQGGSPLHF,TGTGCCAGCAGCTTAGGACAGGGAGGATCACCCCTCCACTTT
TRBV29-1,.,.,TRBJ2-3,CSVDLPSYTQYF,TGCAGCGTTGACCTTCCCTCCTATACGCAGTATTTT
TRBV9,TRBD1,.,TRBJ2-5,CASSVVGTAKGETQYF,TGTGCCAGCAGCGTGGTTGGGACAGCCAAGGGGGAGACCCAGTACTTC
TRBV5-6,.,.,TRBJ2-1,CASSSPSRLSEQFF,TGTGCCAGCAGCTCTCCATCGAGGCTAAGTGAGCAGTTCTTC
TRBV6-1,TRBD1,.,TRBJ2-7,CASSDGTAGYDEQYF,TGTGCCAGCAGTGACGGGACAGCTGGCTACGACGAGCAGTACTTC
TRBV18,TRBD1,.,TRBJ2-1,CASSPGQGAYNEQFF,TGTGCCAGCTCACCGGGACAGGGGGCGTACAATGAGCAGTTCTTC
TRBV3-1/TRBV3-2,TRBD2,.,TRBJ2-5,CASSQAGLAGGQETQYF,TGTGCCAGCAGCCAAGCCGGACTAGCGGGGGGACAAGAGACCCAGTACTTC
TRBV7-9,.,.,TRBJ1-3,CASRKDSSGNTIYF,TGTGCCAGCAGGAAGGACAGCTCTGGAAACACCATATATTTT
TRBV12-3/TRBV12-4,TRBD1,.,TRBJ1-1,CASSNRGWVAFF,TGTGCCAGCAGTAACAGGGGTTGGGTAGCTTTCTTT
TRBV7-9,TRBD1,.,TRBJ1-2,CASSLERTGYGYTF,TGTGCCAGCAGCTTAGAACGGACAGGATATGGCTACACCTTC
TRBV29-1,.,.,TRBJ1-5,CSALLQGNQPQHF,TGCAGCGCCCTACTACAGGGTAATCAGCCCCAGCATTTT